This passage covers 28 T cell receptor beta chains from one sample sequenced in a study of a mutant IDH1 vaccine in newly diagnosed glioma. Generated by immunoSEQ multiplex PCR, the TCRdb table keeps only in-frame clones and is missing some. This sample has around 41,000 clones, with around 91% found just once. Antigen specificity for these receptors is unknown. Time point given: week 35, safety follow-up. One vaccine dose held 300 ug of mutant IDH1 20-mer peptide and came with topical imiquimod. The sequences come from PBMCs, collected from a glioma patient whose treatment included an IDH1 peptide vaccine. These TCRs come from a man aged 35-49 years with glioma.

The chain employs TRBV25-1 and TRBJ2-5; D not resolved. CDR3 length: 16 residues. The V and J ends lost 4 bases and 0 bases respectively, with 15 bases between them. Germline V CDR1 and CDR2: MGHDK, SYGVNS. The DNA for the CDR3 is TGTGCCAGCAGTGCCCCTGAAAGGTGGTACCAAGAGACCCAGTACTTC. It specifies CASSAPERWYQETQYF.

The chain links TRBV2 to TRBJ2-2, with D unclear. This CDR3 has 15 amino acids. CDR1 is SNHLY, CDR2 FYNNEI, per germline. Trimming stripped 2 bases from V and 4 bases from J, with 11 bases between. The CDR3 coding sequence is TGTGCCAGCAGTGAACTTCGTCTCGGCACCGGGGAGCTGTTTTTT. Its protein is CASSELRLGTGELFF.

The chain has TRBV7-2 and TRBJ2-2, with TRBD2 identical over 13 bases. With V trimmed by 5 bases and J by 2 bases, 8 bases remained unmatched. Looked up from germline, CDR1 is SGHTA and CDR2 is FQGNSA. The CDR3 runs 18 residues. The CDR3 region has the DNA TGTGCCAGCAGCCCCTTCTGGACTAGCGGGAGTAACACCGGGGAGCTGTTTTTT. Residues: CASSPFWTSGSNTGELFF.

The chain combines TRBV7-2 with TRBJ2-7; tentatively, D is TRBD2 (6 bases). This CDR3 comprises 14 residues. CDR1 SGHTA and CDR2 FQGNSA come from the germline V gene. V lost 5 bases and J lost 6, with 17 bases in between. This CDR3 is CASSPASTSTEQYF. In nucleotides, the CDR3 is TGTGCCAGCAGCCCCGCATCGACTAGTACCGAGCAGTACTTC.

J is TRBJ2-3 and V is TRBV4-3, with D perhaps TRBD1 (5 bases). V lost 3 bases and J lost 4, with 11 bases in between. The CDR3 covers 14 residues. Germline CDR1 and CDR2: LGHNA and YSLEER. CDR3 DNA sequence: TGCGCCAGCAGCCACAGGGTTTCTCCAGATACGCAGTATTTT. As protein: CASSHRVSPDTQYF.

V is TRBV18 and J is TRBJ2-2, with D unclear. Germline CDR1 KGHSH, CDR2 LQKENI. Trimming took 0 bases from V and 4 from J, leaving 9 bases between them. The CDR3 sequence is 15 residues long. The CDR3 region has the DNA TGTGCCAGCTCACCACCGATCAGGAGCACCGGGGAGCTGTTTTTT. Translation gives CASSPPIRSTGELFF.

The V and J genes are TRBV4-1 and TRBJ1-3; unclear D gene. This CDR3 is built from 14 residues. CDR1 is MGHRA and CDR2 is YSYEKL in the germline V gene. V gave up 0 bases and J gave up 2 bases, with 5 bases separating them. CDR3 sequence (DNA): TGCGCCAGCAGCCAAGAGGAGGCTGGAAACACCATATATTTT. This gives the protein CASSQEEAGNTIYF.

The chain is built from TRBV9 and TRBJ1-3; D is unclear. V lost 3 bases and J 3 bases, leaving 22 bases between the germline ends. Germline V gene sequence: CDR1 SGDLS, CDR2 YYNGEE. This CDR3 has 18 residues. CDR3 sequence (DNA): TGTGCCAGCAGCGCTCTTCAACGGGAGTCCACCATTGGAAACACCATATATTTT. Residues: CASSALQRESTIGNTIYF. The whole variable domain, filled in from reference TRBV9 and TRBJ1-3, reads DSGVTQTPKHLITATGQRVTLRCSPRSGDLSVYWYQQSLDQGLQFLIQYYNGEERAKGNILERFSAQQFPDLHSELNLSSLELGDSALYFCASSALQRESTIGNTIYFGEGSWLTVV.

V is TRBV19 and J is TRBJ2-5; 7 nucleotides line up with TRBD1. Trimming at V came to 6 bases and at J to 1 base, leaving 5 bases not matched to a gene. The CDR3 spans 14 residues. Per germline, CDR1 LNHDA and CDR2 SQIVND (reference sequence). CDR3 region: CASSTTGTQETQYF. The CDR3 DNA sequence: TGTGCCAGTAGCACGACAGGGACCCAAGAGACCCAGTACTTC.

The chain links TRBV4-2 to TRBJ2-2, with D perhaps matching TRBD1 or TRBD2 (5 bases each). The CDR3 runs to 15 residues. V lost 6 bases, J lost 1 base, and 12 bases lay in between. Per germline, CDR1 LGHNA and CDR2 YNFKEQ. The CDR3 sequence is CASSPGPKNTGELFF. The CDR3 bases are TGTGCCAGCAGTCCGGGACCCAAGAACACCGGGGAGCTGTTTTTT.

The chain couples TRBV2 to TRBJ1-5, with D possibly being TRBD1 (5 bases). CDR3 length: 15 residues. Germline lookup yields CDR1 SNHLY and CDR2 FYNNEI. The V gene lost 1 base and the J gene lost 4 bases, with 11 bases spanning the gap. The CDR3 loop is CASSEGGERNQPQHF. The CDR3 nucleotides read TGTGCCAGCAGTGAAGGGGGGGAGAGGAATCAGCCCCAGCATTTT.

CDR3 sequence: CASSRGEGPRNNEQFF. CDR3 coding DNA: TGTGCCAGCAGCCGGGGGGAGGGCCCCCGAAACAATGAGCAGTTCTTC. The J gene is TRBJ2-1, the V gene TRBV4-2; 7 nucleotides match TRBD2. The CDR3 has 16 amino acids. Germline CDR1 and CDR2: LGHNA and YNFKEQ. Trimming at V came to 4 bases and at J to 5 bases, leaving 11 bases not matched to a gene.

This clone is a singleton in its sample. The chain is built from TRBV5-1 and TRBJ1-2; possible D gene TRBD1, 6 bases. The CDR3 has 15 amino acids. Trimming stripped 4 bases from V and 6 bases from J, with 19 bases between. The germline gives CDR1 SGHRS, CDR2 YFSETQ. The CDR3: CASSRKAGADDGYTF. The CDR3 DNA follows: TGCGCCAGCAGCCGAAAGGCAGGGGCAGATGATGGCTACACCTTC.

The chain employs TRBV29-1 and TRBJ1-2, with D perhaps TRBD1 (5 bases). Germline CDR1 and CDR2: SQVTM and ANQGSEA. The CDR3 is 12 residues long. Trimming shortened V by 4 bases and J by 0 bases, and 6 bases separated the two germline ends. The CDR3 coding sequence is TGCAGCGTTGTAGGGGCTAACTATGGCTACACCTTC. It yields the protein CSVVGANYGYTF.

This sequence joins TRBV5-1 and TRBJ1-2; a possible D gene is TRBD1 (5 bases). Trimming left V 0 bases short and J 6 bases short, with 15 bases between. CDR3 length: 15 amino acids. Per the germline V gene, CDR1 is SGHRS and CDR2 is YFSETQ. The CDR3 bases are TGCGCCAGCAGCTTGGCCTTGGGACCCCTCAATGGCTACACCTTC. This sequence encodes CASSLALGPLNGYTF.

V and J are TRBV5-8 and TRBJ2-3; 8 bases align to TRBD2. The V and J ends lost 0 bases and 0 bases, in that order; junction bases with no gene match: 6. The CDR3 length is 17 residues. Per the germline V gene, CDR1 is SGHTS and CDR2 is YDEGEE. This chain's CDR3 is CASSLVRSGGSTDTQYF. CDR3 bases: TGTGCCAGCAGCTTGGTCCGGAGCGGGGGCAGCACAGATACGCAGTATTTT.

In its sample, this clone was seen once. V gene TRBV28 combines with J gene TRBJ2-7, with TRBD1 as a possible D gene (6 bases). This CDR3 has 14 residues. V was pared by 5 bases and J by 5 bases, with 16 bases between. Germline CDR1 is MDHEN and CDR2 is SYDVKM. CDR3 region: CASSPFSGQNEQYF. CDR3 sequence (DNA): TGTGCCAGCAGTCCGTTCTCCGGACAGAACGAGCAGTACTTC.

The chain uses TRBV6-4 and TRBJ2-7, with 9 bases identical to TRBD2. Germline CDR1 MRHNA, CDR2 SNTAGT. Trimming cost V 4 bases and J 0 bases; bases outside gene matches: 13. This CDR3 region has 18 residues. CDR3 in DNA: TGTGCCAGCAGTGGGGTCGAACTAGCGGGTCCTGTCTCCTACGAGCAGTACTTC. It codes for CASSGVELAGPVSYEQYF.

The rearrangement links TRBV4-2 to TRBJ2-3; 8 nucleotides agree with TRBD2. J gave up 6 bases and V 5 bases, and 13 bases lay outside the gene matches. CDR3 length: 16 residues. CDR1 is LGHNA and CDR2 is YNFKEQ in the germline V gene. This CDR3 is CASSRPGLGTHDTQYF. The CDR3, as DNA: TGTGCCAGCAGCAGACCGGGACTAGGCACCCACGATACGCAGTATTTT.

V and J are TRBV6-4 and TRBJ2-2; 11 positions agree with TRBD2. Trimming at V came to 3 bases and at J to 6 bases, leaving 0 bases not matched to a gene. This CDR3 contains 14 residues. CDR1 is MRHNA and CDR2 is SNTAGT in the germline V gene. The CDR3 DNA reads TGTGCCAGCAGTGAGGGACTAGCGGCCGGGGAGCTGTTTTTT. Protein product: CASSEGLAAGELFF.

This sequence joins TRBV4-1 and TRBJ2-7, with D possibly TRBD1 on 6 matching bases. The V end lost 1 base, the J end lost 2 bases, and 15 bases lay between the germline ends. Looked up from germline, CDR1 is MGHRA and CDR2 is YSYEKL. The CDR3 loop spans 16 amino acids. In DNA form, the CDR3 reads TGCGCCAGCAGCCAAGGCCTGAGGGGGTCGACCTACGAGCAGTACTTC. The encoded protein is CASSQGLRGSTYEQYF.

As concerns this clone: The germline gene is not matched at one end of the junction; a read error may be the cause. Here the CDR3 DNA reads TGTGCCAGCAGTCCTACCCGGGGGGATGGTATCTTC. This translates into CASSPTRGDGIF. The V gene is TRBV25-1, the J gene TRBJ2-1, with TRBD2 matching 7 bases. CDR1 is MGHDK, CDR2 SYGVNS, per germline. There are 12 residues in the CDR3.

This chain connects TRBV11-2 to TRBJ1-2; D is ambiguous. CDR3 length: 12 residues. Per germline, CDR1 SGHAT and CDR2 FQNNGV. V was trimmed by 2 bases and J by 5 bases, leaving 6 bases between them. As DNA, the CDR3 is TGTGCCAGCAGCTTACGGGCTTATGGCTACACCTTC. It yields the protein CASSLRAYGYTF.

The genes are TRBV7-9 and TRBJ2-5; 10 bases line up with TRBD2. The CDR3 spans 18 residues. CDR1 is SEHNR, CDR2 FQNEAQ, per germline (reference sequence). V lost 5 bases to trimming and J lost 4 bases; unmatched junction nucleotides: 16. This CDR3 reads CASSPQRGGLRIGETQYF. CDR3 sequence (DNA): TGTGCCAGCAGCCCCCAGCGGGGGGGCCTCCGCATAGGAGAGACCCAGTACTTC. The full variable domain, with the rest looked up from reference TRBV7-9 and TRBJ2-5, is DTGVSQNPRHKITKRGQNVTFRCDPISEHNRLYWYRQTLGQGPEFLTYFQNEAQLEKSRLLSDRFSAERPKGSFSTLEIQRTEQGDSAMYLCASSPQRGGLRIGETQYFGPGTRLLVL.

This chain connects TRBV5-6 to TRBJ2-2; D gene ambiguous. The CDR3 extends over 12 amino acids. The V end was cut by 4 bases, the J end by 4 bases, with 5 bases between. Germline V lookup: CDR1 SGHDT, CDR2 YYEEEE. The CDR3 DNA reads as TGTGCCAGCAGCCTCTTCACCGGGGAGCTGTTTTTT. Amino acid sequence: CASSLFTGELFF.

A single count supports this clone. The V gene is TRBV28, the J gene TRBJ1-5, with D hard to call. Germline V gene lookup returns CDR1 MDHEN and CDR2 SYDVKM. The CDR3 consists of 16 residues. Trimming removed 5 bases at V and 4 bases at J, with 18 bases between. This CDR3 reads CASSPFLGRGNQPQHF. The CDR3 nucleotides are TGTGCCAGCAGTCCCTTCTTAGGGAGAGGTAATCAGCCCCAGCATTTT.

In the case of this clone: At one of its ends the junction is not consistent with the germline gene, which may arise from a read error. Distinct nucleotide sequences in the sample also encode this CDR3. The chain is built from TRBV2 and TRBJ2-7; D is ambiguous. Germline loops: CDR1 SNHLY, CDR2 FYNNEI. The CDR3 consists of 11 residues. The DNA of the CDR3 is TGTGCTAGCAGTGGAGCGCGCGAGCAGTACTTC. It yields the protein CASSGAREQYF.

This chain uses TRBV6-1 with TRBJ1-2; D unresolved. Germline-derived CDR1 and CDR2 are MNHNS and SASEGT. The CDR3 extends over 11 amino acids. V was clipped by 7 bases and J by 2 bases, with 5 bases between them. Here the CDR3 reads CASTVNYGYTF. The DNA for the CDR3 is TGTGCCAGCACGGTCAACTATGGCTACACCTTC.